One T cell receptor beta chain is described in this entry. The source of the sample is a study of blood T cell repertoires in COVID-19. The method was immunoSEQ multiplex PCR; TCRdb's version includes in-frame clones alone and lacks a portion of them. The top ten hold approximately 5% of the sample, which has some 320,000 clones, around 87% seen once. The CDR3 is 13 amino acids. CDR1 and CDR2 from the germline V gene are SGHNT and YENEEA. The trim removed 5 bases at V and 5 bases at J, leaving 3 bases unmatched. The sequenced sample was PBMCs or T cells enriched from blood (not recorded which). The clonotype comes from a woman aged 25 to 39 who had recovered from COVID-19. The chain links TRBV11-3 to TRBJ1-1; 9 bases line up with TRBD1. The CDR3 DNA reads TGTGCCAGCAGCAAGACAGGGGGGACTGAAGCTTTCTTT. The encoded protein is CASSKTGGTEAFF.